This T cell receptor beta chain was retrieved from a study of blood T cell repertoires in COVID-19. Authors' analysis steps: Estimation of nucleated cell counts was performed using reference gene primer amplification. Clones were sequenced by immunoSEQ multiplex PCR, and TCRdb holds only the in-frame ones, with some missing. For V, J and clone size, that table is used; D and trimming come from the DNA. The sample carries about 280,000 clones, 75% to 90% recorded once. The junction had 9 bases not matched to a gene; V was cut back by 6 bases and J by 5 bases. The CDR3 has 15 residues. CDR1 MNHEY and CDR2 SVGAGI come from the germline V gene.

V usage is TRBV6-5 and J usage is TRBJ1-2; 10 bases fit TRBD1. The sample taken for sequencing was peripheral blood. The sequence derives from a middle-aged man with acute or convalescent COVID-19. In DNA, the CDR3 is TGTGCCAGCAGGAAGACAGGGGGCGAGTGGTATGGCTACACCTTC. Amino acids: CASRKTGGEWYGYTF.